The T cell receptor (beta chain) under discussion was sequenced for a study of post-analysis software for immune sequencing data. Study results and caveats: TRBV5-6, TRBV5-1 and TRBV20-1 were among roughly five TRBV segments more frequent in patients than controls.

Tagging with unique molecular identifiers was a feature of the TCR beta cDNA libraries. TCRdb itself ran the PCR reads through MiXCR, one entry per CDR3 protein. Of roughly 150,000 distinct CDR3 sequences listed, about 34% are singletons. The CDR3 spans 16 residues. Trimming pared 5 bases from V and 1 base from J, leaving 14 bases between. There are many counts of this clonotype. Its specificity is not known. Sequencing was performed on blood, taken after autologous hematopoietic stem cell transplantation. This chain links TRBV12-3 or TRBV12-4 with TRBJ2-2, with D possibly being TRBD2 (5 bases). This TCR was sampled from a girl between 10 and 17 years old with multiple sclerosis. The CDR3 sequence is CASSPDYSVNTGELFF. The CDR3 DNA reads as TGTGCCAGCAGTCCCGACTACTCCGTGAACACCGGGGAGCTGTTTTTT.